This T cell receptor beta chain is drawn from a study of T cell responses to AZD1222 COVID-19 vaccine. Study results and caveats: Spike was spanned by vaccine-associated CD4 TCRs, with dominance at 160-218 and 743-854. Of spike-specific TCRs, nearly half reportedly target regions left unmutated in variants. It was only a handful of AZD1222 recipients who were seropositive at baseline.

Trimming at V came to 5 bases and at J to 9 bases, leaving 21 bases not matched to a gene. Germline-derived CDR1 and CDR2 are SGHTA and FQGNSA. This CDR3 is 17 amino acids long. Here immunoSEQ multiplex PCR was the method, and the copy in TCRdb shows in-frame clones only, minus some. This sample yields 55,000 to 65,000 clones, of which approximately 83% are seen a single time; roughly 19% belongs to the top ten. Regarding this clone: The antigen is unknown.

The receptor's source is an adult in good health. The source was peripheral blood, collected on day 0 of AZD1222 vaccination. The chain is built from TRBV7-2 and TRBJ2-7, with 8 bases matching TRBD2. In DNA, the CDR3 is TGTGCCAGCAGCCCCTCAGCCCCGGGACTAGATGGGGGTCGGCAGTACTTC. As protein: CASSPSAPGLDGGRQYF.